The 8 T cell receptor beta chains reported below all come from one sample, sequenced in a study of vaccination and CD4 T cells after COVID-19. The time point: late sampling 161 to 241 days after vaccination in a few convalescent patients. TCRdb itself ran the PCR reads through MiXCR, one entry per CDR3 protein. The data contain about 29,000 distinct CDR3 sequences, approximately 48% of them singletons. The material was CD4+ T cells from blood, obtained about 7 months after SARS-CoV-2 vaccination. These receptors came from a human donor who had recovered from COVID-19.

This rearrangement joins TRBV7-9 to TRBJ2-2; a possible D gene is TRBD1 (5 bases). V shed 5 bases and J shed 2 bases, with 9 bases lying between them. The CDR3 is 14 residues long. Germline V gene sequence: CDR1 SEHNR, CDR2 FQNEAQ (reference sequence). The CDR3 DNA is TGTGCCAGCAGCCAGACAGATAACACCGGGGAGCTGTTTTTT. This gives the protein CASSQTDNTGELFF.

The chain combines TRBV20-1 with TRBJ1-1; D perhaps matches TRBD1 (5 bases). The germline CDR1 and CDR2 sequences are DFQATT and SNEGSKA (reference sequence). The CDR3 is 15 residues long. V was trimmed by 6 bases and J by 1 base, leaving 18 bases between them. DNA for the CDR3: TGCAGTGCAACCGGGTCCATGACAGCGAACACTGAAGCTTTCTTT. This gives the protein CSATGSMTANTEAFF.

The chain couples TRBV27 to TRBJ2-1, with 11 positions matching TRBD2. The CDR3 is made up of 15 amino acids. CDR1 is MNHEY and CDR2 is SMNVEV in the germline V gene (reference sequence). Germline trimming cut 6 bases from V and 3 bases from J; bases unmatched to any gene: 4. As DNA, the CDR3 is TGTGCCAGCAGAGGGGGACTAGCGGACTACAATGAGCAGTTCTTC. It is translated as CASRGGLADYNEQFF.

This clonotype was observed a few times. In nucleotides, the CDR3 is TGCAGTGCTAGAGAGGGACTAGCGGGAGCTGACAATGAGCAGTTCTTC. Translating gives CSAREGLAGADNEQFF. The J gene is TRBJ2-1, the V gene TRBV20-1, with 14 bases that match TRBD2. Germline CDR1 and CDR2: DFQATT and SNEGSKA (reference sequence). This CDR3 spans 16 amino acids. After removal of 0 bases from V and 5 bases from J, the junction contained 3 bases not matched to a gene.

The chain joins TRBV6-2 or TRBV6-3 to TRBJ2-1; D not resolved. Germline loops: CDR1 MNHEY, CDR2 SVGEGT. Trimming shortened V by 8 bases and J by 2 bases, and 10 bases separated the two germline ends. The CDR3 totals 13 residues. For the CDR3, the DNA is TGTGCCAGCGAGGACGGAGCCTACAATGAGCAGTTCTTC. It specifies CASEDGAYNEQFF.

The J gene is TRBJ1-4, the V gene TRBV30, with 9 bases that match TRBD1. CDR3 length equals 13 residues. Per germline, CDR1 GTSNPN and CDR2 SVGIG (reference sequence). V shed 8 bases, J shed 8 bases, and the junction held 9 bases outside the gene matches. The CDR3: CAADRDRAEKLFF. The CDR3, as DNA: TGTGCCGCCGACCGGGACAGGGCCGAAAAACTGTTTTTT.

The rearrangement joins TRBV7-3 to TRBJ2-3, with a tentative D call TRBD2 (5 bases). The CDR3 is 15 amino acids. Germline lookup yields CDR1 SGHTA and CDR2 FQGTGA. V was cut by 4 bases and J by 2 bases, with 13 bases left in between. The CDR3 reads CASSWTGGYTDTQYF. The CDR3 nucleotides are TGTGCCAGCAGCTGGACTGGTGGGTACACAGATACGCAGTATTTT.

The gene calls are TRBV27 and TRBJ2-5, with D tentatively TRBD1 (6 bases). Per germline, CDR1 MNHEY and CDR2 SMNVEV (reference sequence). The CDR3 is 16 residues long. Trimming removed 6 bases at V and 0 bases at J, with 17 bases between. DNA of the CDR3: TGTGCCAGCAGGAAAACAGGGCAGAAGTACCAAGAGACCCAGTACTTC. Translating gives CASRKTGQKYQETQYF.